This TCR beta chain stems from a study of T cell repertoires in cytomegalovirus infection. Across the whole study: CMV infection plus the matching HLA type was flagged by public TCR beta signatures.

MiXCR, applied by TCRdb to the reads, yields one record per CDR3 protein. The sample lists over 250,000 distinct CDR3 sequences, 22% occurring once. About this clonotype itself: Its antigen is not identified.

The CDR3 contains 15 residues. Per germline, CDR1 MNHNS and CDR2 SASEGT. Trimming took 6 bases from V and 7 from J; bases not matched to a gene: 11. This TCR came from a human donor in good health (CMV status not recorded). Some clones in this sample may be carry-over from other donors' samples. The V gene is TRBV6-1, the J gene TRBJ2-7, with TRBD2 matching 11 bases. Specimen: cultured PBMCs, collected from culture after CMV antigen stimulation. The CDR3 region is CASRATSGRPGEQYF. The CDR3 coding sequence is TGTGCCAGCAGGGCTACTAGCGGGAGACCGGGGGAGCAGTACTTC.